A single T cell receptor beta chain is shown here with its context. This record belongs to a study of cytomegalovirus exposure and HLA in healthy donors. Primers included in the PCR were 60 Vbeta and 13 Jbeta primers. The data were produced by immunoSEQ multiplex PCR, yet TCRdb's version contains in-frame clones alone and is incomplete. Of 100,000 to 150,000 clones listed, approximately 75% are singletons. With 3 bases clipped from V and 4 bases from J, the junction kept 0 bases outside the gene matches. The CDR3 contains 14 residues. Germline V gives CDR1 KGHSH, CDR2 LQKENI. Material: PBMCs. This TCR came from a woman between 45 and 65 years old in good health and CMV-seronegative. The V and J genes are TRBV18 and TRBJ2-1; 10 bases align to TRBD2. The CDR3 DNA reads TGTGCCAGCTCACCGACTAGCGGGTACAATGAGCAGTTCTTC. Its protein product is CASSPTSGYNEQFF.